The next 15 T cell receptor beta chains were all read from a single sample in a study of regulatory T cells in long-lasting Graves disease. For TCR beta, libraries came from iRepertoire HTBI primers and Arm-PCR of CDR3 regions. One entry per CDR3 protein results from TCRdb running MiXCR on the multiplex PCR reads. The table lists about 530,000 distinct CDR3 sequences, around 16% of them singletons, with roughly 25% in the top ten. The time point: newly diagnosed GD, antithyroid drugs for less than 3 months. PBMC RNA served as the TCR library source. These sequences were also reported in another study, on T cells in Graves' hyperthyroidism and ophthalmopathy.

Sequences were derived from peripheral blood mononuclear cells (PBMCs), sampled at new diagnosis, from a patient treated with antithyroid drugs. The receptors stem from a woman aged 40 to 65 with Graves disease.

The gene calls are TRBV2 and TRBJ2-4; 9 bases align to TRBD1. The CDR3 totals 16 residues. V lost 7 bases, J lost 1 base, and 8 bases stayed unmatched. CDR1 and CDR2 (germline): SNHLY, FYNNEI. CDR3 bases: TGTGCCAGCAACTCTGGACAGGGGTACGCCAAAAACATTCAGTACTTC. Protein product: CASNSGQGYAKNIQYF.

This sequence joins TRBV6-1 and TRBJ1-2; D is possibly TRBD1 (6 bases). V was cut by 6 bases and J by 8 bases, with 16 bases left in between. CDR3 length: 13 amino acids. Germline V lookup: CDR1 MNHNS, CDR2 SASEGT. The CDR3 loop reads CASSRTEYEGYTF. DNA of the CDR3: TGTGCCAGCAGCCGGACAGAGTATGAGGGCTACACCTTC.

V and J are TRBV7-9 and TRBJ2-2; D is ambiguous. The length of the CDR3 is 13 residues. Looked up from germline, CDR1 is SEHNR and CDR2 is FQNEAQ (reference sequence). Trimming pared 5 bases from V and 4 bases from J, leaving 8 bases between. The CDR3 sequence: CASSLSTTGELFF. The DNA of the CDR3 is TGTGCCAGCAGCCTCTCCACCACCGGGGAGCTGTTTTTT.

In its sample, this clonotype was seen many times. The J gene is TRBJ1-1, the V gene TRBV11-2; TRBD1 might be the D (6 bases). Per germline, CDR1 SGHAT and CDR2 FQNNGV. This CDR3 is built from 16 residues. Trimming removed 2 bases at V and 1 base at J, with 14 bases between. The CDR3 sequence is CASSLPSTGANTEAFF. In DNA form, the CDR3 reads TGTGCCAGCAGCTTACCGTCGACAGGAGCGAACACTGAAGCTTTCTTT.

This clonotype was observed at least ten times. The V and J genes are TRBV6-1 and TRBJ2-2, with 7 bases fitting TRBD2. Germline V CDR1 and CDR2: MNHNS, SASEGT. The CDR3 consists of 14 residues. V was pared by 0 bases and J by 5 bases, with 0 bases of the junction left unmatched. CDR3 nucleotides: TGTGCCAGCAGTGAAGCCGGGGGGACCGGGGAGCTGTTTTTT. This codes for CASSEAGGTGELFF.

This chain connects TRBV6-6 to TRBJ2-7, with D possibly matching TRBD2 (6 bases). CDR1 is MNHNY and CDR2 is SVGAGI in the germline V gene (reference sequence). With 0 bases removed from V and 2 bases from J, the gap between germline ends came to 14 bases. This CDR3 region has 16 residues. CDR3 region: CASSYSRGKKAYEQYF. The CDR3 DNA is TGTGCCAGCAGTTACTCGCGGGGAAAAAAGGCCTACGAGCAGTACTTC.

This clonotype was seen many times. V usage is TRBV28 and J usage is TRBJ2-1, with TRBD2 identical over 13 bases. The V segment lost 5 bases and the J segment 7 bases; nucleotides outside the gene matches: 8. CDR1 is MDHEN, CDR2 SYDVKM, per germline. The CDR3 is 16 residues long. This CDR3 is CASSITSGGARNEQFF. In nucleotides, the CDR3 is TGTGCCAGCAGTATAACTAGCGGGGGGGCTCGGAATGAGCAGTTCTTC.

Comment on this clonotype: It may be a read error: a sequence one base away is much more abundant. The conserved final phenylalanine or tryptophan is absent from the CDR3, which likely points to a read error. The chain has TRBV27 and TRBJ1-3, with D possibly being TRBD1 (6 bases). Deletions cut 6 bases from V and 4 bases from J, with 13 bases between. Germline V gene lookup returns CDR1 MNHEY and CDR2 SMNVEV (reference sequence). The CDR3 contains 14 residues. The CDR3 DNA reads TGTGCCAGCAGCCCCGGGACAATAGGAAACACCATATATCTT. Encoded protein: CASSPGTIGNTIYL.

This clonotype was counted a few times. A much larger clone differs from this one at a single base, so this may be a read error. The chain recombines TRBV2 with TRBJ1-2; perhaps TRBD1 as D (5 bases). The CDR3 contains 13 residues. V lost 8 bases, J lost 3 bases, and 13 bases lay in between. In germline, CDR1 is SNHLY, CDR2 FYNNEI. The CDR3 is CASSQKQDYGYTF. CDR3 DNA: TGTGCCAGCTCACAGAAACAGGACTATGGCTACACCTTC.

This clonotype was seen ten or more times. This chain uses TRBV6-5 with TRBJ1-5, with a tentative D call TRBD1 (5 bases). From germline, CDR1 is MNHEY and CDR2 SVGAGI. With 1 base removed from V and 7 bases from J, the gap between germline ends came to 8 bases. The length of the CDR3 is 13 residues. The CDR3 region is CASSYWGGQPQHF. CDR3 sequence (DNA): TGTGCCAGCAGTTACTGGGGGGGGCAGCCCCAGCATTTT.

The chain uses TRBV28 and TRBJ2-4; D unresolved. V lost 5 bases and J lost 6, with 11 bases in between. In germline, CDR1 is MDHEN, CDR2 SYDVKM. This CDR3 has 13 residues. CDR3 bases: TGTGCCAGCAGTACTCCCAGGAGAAACATTCAGTACTTC. Amino acids: CASSTPRRNIQYF.

The chain is built from TRBV7-9 and TRBJ1-6, with TRBD1 as a possible D gene (5 bases). Germline loops: CDR1 SEHNR, CDR2 FQNEAQ (reference sequence). V lost 5 bases, J lost 16 bases, and 15 bases lay in between. The CDR3 has 12 amino acids. The CDR3 is CASSPTSGDLHF. The CDR3 DNA is TGTGCCAGCAGCCCTACGTCGGGGGATCTCCACTTT.

This clonotype has a handful of counts. The J gene is TRBJ2-7, the V gene TRBV5-4; 11 nucleotides line up with TRBD1. CDR3 length: 14 residues. The V segment lost 4 bases and the J segment 2 bases; nucleotides outside the gene matches: 2. Looked up from germline, CDR1 is SGHNT and CDR2 is YYREEE (reference sequence). This CDR3 reads CASSPDRGPYEQYF. The CDR3 nucleotides are TGTGCCAGCAGCCCGGACAGGGGGCCCTACGAGCAGTACTTC.

V gene TRBV20-1 combines with J gene TRBJ2-7, with D possibly TRBD2 on 6 matching bases. Per germline, CDR1 DFQATT and CDR2 SNEGSKA (reference sequence). The CDR3 totals 13 residues. V lost 6 bases to trimming and J lost 2 bases, with 14 bases between them. CDR3 DNA sequence: TGCAGTGCCGGGACTCGGGGCCCCTACGAGCAGTACTTC. Amino acid sequence: CSAGTRGPYEQYF.

This clonotype was counted a few times. The J gene is TRBJ2-5, the V gene TRBV7-2; a possible D gene is TRBD1 (5 bases). V lost 3 bases and J 5 bases, leaving 13 bases between the germline ends. CDR3 length: 14 amino acids. CDR1 and CDR2 (germline): SGHTA, FQGNSA. The CDR3 bases are TGTGCCAGCAGCTTTACAGGAGTCCGGGAGACCCAGTACTTC. Its translation is CASSFTGVRETQYF.